These 10 T cell receptor beta chains originate from one sample sequenced in a study of response to subunit inactivated influenza vaccine. Each CDR3 protein gets one entry after TCRdb re-called the RT-PCR reads with MiXCR. The profile shows approximately 700,000 distinct CDR3 sequences, over 11% of them singletons. The sequencing used PBMCs from blood, collected approximately 15 days before vaccination. These TCRs come from a man over 45 who received an inactivated influenza vaccine.

The rearrangement uses TRBV7-3 and TRBJ2-3; D not resolved. V was pared by 2 bases and J by 5 bases, with 14 bases between. The CDR3 is 15 amino acids. Germline loops: CDR1 SGHTA, CDR2 FQGTGA. CDR3 protein: CASSLWAAVRDTQYF. The CDR3 bases are TGTGCCAGCAGCTTATGGGCCGCCGTGCGAGATACGCAGTATTTT. Full variable domain (missing parts from reference TRBV7-3 and TRBJ2-3): GAGVSQTPSNKVTEKGKYVELRCDPISGHTALYWYRQSLGQGPEFLIYFQGTGAADDSGLPNDRFFAVRPEGSVSTLKIQRTERGDSAVYLCASSLWAAVRDTQYFGPGTRLTVL.

The table lists this clonotype with a few counts. The chain carries TRBV12-3 or TRBV12-4 and TRBJ2-2, with D possibly matching TRBD1 (5 bases). Between the trimmed V and J ends, which lost 6 bases and 6 bases, there was a span of 11 bases. CDR3 length: 13 amino acids. CDR3 loop: CASRGLGAGELFF. The DNA of the CDR3 is TGTGCCAGCAGGGGGCTAGGCGCCGGGGAGCTGTTTTTT.

As to this clonotype: The junction shows a germline mismatch at one end, possibly a read error. The genes are TRBV18 and TRBJ2-1, with unresolved D. The CDR3 contains 14 residues. The germline CDR1 and CDR2 sequences are KGHSH and LQKENI. DNA for the CDR3: TGTGCCAGCTCACCGACCACCTCCGACAATGAGCAGTTCTTC. It is translated as CASSPTTSDNEQFF.

Ten or more counts support this clonotype. This sequence joins TRBV29-1 and TRBJ2-7, with unresolved D. This CDR3 comprises 12 residues. V was clipped by 4 bases and J by 3 bases, with 10 bases between them. Germline CDR1 SQVTM, CDR2 ANQGSEA. CDR3: CSVGDTYYEQYF. The CDR3 bases are TGCAGCGTTGGTGACACCTACTACGAGCAGTACTTC.

This clonotype was seen only a few times. The gene calls are TRBV12-3 or TRBV12-4 and TRBJ1-1, with D possibly being TRBD1 (5 bases). The CDR3 contains 14 residues. Trimming took off 4 bases at V and 1 base at J, with 10 bases between the two ends. The CDR3 DNA follows: TGTGCCAGCAGTTATGGGACGTCGAACACTGAAGCTTTCTTT. The encoded protein is CASSYGTSNTEAFF.

The chain links TRBV12-3 or TRBV12-4 to TRBJ2-7, with D perhaps matching TRBD1 (6 bases). The CDR3 totals 14 residues. Deletions cut 6 bases from V and 0 bases from J, with 12 bases between. The CDR3 DNA reads TGTGCCAGCAGCGGAACAGGGATCTCCTACGAGCAGTACTTC. It is translated as CASSGTGISYEQYF.

The chain links TRBV12-3 or TRBV12-4 to TRBJ2-3; 9 positions agree with TRBD1. The V gene end was trimmed by 6 bases and the J gene end by 5 bases; junction bases not matched to a gene: 12. This CDR3 has 16 residues. This CDR3 reads CASSLSGTGSLDTQYF. DNA of the CDR3: TGTGCCAGCAGCCTATCTGGGACAGGGTCGTTAGATACGCAGTATTTT.

This clonotype was detected only a few times. This rearrangement joins TRBV10-3 to TRBJ2-2; 9 nucleotides line up with TRBD2. Germline V gene data show CDR1 as ENHRY and CDR2 as SYGVKD. The J segment lost 1 base and the V segment lost 5 bases, leaving 5 bases of the junction unmatched. The CDR3 has 16 amino acids. This CDR3 is CAISNSTSGNTGELFF. CDR3 bases: TGTGCCATCAGTAATTCGACTAGCGGGAACACCGGGGAGCTGTTTTTT.

A few counts support this clonotype. The chain combines TRBV4-1 with TRBJ2-1; D may match TRBD1 or TRBD2 (6 bases each). The germline gives CDR1 MGHRA, CDR2 YSYEKL. This CDR3 has 18 amino acids. Trimming stripped 1 base from V and 7 bases from J, with 23 bases between. This chain's CDR3 is CASSQGGSGATTGNEQFF. The CDR3 DNA is TGCGCCAGCAGCCAAGGAGGTTCGGGGGCTACTACCGGGAATGAGCAGTTCTTC.

This clonotype was seen more than once but under ten times. The J gene is TRBJ2-7, the V gene TRBV20-1; 9 positions match TRBD1. From germline, CDR1 is DFQATT and CDR2 SNEGSKA (reference sequence). Losses at the gene ends were 7 bases for V and 5 bases for J; bases not matched to a gene: 6. CDR3 size: 12 residues. This CDR3 is CSGGQGRNEQYF. The CDR3 DNA reads as TGCAGTGGGGGACAGGGCAGGAACGAGCAGTACTTC.